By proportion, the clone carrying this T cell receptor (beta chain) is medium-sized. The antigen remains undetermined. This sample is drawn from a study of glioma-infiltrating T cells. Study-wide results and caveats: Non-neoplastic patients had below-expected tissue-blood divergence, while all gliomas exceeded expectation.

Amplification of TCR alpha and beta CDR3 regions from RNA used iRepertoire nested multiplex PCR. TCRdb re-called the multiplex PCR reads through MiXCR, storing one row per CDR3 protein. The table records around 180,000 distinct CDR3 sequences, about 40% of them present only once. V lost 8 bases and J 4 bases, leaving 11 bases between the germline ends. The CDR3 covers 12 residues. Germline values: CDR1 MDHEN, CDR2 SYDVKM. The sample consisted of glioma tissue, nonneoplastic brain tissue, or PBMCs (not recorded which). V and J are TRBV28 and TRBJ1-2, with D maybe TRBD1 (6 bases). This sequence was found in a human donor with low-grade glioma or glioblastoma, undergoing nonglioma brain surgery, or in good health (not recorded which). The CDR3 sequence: CASLTQGYGYTF. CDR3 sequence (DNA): TGTGCCAGCCTTACACAGGGCTATGGCTACACCTTC.